Listed below are T cell receptor beta chains from one sample, sequenced in a study of T cells expressing NK-cell markers. TCRdb re-analyzed the 5' RACE reads; it lists each CDR3 protein once, without DNA. Its table records 150,000 to 180,000 distinct CDR3 sequences. Sequenced material: blood T cells: a sorted CD56 or NKG2C T cell subset, CD4+ or CD8+ T cells, or bulk PBMC T cells (not recorded which). Receptors originate from a woman between 45 and 65 years old in good health. Both conserved end residues are part of each CDR3. The size field is filled for only some rows; it gives once, few, many or a size class.

v_gene	abundance	j_gene	len	CDR3aa
TRBV7-9	NA	TRBJ2-1	12	CASNRANNEQFF
TRBV12-5	NA	TRBJ2-2	16	CASGFKAGRDTGELFF
TRBV7-9	NA	TRBJ2-5	16	CASSLTGDRWEETQYF
TRBV20-1	hyperexpanded	TRBJ2-3	13	CSASPGAPDTQYF
TRBV6-2/TRBV6-3	NA	TRBJ2-3	16	CASSYGLAGVTDTQYF
TRBV10-3	NA	TRBJ2-7	13	CAIKGGSEYEQYF
TRBV7-9	NA	TRBJ2-2	17	CASSPSGVADSTGELFF
TRBV10-3	NA	TRBJ2-3	14	CAISDPGAPDTQYF
TRBV7-8	NA	TRBJ1-1	14	CASTPLARDTEAFF
TRBV10-2	NA	TRBJ2-1	13	CASRGGRINEQFF
TRBV5-1	NA	TRBJ2-7	13	CASSPGGVDEQYF
TRBV7-9	NA	TRBJ1-4	16	CASSPPDDLANEKLFF
TRBV29-1	NA	TRBJ2-2	13	CSVKEGNTGELFF